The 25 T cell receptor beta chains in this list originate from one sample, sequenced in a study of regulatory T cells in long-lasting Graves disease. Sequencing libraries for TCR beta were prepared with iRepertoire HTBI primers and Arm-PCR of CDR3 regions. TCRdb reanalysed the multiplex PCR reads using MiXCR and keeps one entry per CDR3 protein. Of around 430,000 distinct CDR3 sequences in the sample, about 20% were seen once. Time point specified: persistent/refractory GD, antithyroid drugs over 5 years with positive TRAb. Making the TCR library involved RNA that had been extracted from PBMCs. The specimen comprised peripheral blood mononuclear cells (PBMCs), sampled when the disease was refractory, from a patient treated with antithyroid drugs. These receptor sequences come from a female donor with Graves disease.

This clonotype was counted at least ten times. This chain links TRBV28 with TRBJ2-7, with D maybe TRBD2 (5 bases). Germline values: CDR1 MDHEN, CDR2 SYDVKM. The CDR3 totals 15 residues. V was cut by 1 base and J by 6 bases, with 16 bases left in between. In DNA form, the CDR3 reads TGTGCCAGCAGTTTATCGGCTAGCAGGAGTTTCGAGCAGTACTTC. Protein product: CASSLSASRSFEQYF. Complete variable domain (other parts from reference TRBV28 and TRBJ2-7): DVKVTQSSRYLVKRTGEKVFLECVQDMDHENMFWYRQDPGLGLRLIYFSYDVKMKEKGDIPEGYSVSREKKERFSLILESASTNQTSMYLCASSLSASRSFEQYFGPGTRLTVT.

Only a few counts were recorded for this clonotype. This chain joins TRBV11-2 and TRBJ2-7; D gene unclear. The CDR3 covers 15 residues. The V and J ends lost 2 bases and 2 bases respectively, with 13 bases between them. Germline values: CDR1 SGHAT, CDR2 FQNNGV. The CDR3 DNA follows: TGTGCCAGCAGCTTACCCCCCGGGCTTACCTACGAGCAGTACTTC. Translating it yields CASSLPPGLTYEQYF.

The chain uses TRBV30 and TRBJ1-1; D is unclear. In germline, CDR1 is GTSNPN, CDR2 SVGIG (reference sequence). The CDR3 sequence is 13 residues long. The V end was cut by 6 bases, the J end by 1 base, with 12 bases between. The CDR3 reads CACSLQRNTEAFF. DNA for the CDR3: TGTGCCTGTTCCTTACAACGGAACACTGAAGCTTTCTTT.

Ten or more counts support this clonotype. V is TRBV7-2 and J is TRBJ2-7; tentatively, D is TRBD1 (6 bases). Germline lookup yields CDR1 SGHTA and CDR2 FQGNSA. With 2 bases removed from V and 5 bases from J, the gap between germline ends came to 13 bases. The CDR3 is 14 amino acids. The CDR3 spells CASSLPFGGHEQYF. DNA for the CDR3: TGTGCCAGCAGCTTACCCTTTGGGGGCCACGAGCAGTACTTC.

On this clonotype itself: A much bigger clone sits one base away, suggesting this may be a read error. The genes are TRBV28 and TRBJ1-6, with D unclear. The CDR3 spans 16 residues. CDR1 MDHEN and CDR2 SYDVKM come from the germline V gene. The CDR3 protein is CASSLGGRRVNPPLHF. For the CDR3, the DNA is TGTGCCAGCAGCTTAGGCGGTCGAAGGGTTAATCCACCCCTCCACTTT.

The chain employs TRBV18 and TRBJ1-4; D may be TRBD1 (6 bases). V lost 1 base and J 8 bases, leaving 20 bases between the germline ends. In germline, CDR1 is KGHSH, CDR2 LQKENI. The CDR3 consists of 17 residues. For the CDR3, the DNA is TGTGCCAGCTCACCACGCTACAGCAGGGGATCAGTCGAAAAACTGTTTTTT. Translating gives CASSPRYSRGSVEKLFF.

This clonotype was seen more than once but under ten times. The CDR3 DNA sequence: TGCGCCAGCAGCTTGGCCCTCGCAGTTCCTATGAACACTGAAGCTTTCTTT. It yields the protein CASSLALAVPMNTEAFF. V usage is TRBV5-1 and J usage is TRBJ1-1; no reliable D call. This CDR3 is built from 17 residues. With 0 bases removed from V and 0 bases from J, the gap between germline ends came to 15 bases. Germline CDR1 reads SGHRS; CDR2 reads YFSETQ.

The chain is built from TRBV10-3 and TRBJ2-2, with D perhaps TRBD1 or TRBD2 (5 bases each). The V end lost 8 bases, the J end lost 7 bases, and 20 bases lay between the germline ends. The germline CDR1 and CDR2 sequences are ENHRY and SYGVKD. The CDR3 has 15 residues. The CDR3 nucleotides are TGTGCCATCCGGGACGAGGCTAAGGTTGACGGGGAGCTGTTTTTT. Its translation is CAIRDEAKVDGELFF.

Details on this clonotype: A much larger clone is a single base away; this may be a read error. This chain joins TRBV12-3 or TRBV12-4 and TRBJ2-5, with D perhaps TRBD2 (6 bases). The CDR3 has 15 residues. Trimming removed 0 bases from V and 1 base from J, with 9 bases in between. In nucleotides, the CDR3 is TGTGCCAGCAGTTTAGCACCGGGAGTCCAAGAGACCCAGTACTTC. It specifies CASSLAPGVQETQYF.

The CDR3 region has the DNA TGTGCCAGCAGTTTAGGACAGGGAGGGTGGAATTCACCCCTCCACTTT. This sequence encodes CASSLGQGGWNSPLHF. The rearrangement links TRBV3-1 to TRBJ1-6; 8 positions agree with TRBD1. The junction had 11 bases not matched to a gene; V was cut back by 6 bases and J by 7 bases. This CDR3 is 16 amino acids long. Germline values: CDR1 LGHDT, CDR2 YNNKEL (reference sequence).

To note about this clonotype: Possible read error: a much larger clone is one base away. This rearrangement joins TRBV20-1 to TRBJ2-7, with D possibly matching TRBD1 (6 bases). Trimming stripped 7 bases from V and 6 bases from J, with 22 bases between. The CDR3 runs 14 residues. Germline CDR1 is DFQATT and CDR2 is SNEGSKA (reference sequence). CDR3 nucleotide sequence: TGCAGTGTCACGGGATCAACGAACAGGGCCGAGCAGTACTTC. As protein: CSVTGSTNRAEQYF.

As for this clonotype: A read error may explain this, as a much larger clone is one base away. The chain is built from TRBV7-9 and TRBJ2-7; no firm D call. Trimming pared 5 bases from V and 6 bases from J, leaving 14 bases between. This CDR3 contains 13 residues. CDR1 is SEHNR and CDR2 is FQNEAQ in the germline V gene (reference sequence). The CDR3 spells CASSVGPTFEQYF. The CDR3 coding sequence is TGTGCCAGCAGCGTAGGACCTACCTTCGAGCAGTACTTC.

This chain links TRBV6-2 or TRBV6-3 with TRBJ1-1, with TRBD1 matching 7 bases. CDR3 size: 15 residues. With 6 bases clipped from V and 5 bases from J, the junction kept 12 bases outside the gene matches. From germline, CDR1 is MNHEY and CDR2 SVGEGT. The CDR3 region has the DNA TGTGCCAGCAGGTTTTACGACAGGGCTGGTACTGAAGCTTTCTTT. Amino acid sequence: CASRFYDRAGTEAFF.

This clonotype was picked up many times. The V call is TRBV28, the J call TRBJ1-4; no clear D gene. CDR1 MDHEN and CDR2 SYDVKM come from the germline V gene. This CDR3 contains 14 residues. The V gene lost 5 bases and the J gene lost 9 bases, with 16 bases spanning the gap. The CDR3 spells CASSPPWRSQKLFF. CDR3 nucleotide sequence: TGTGCCAGCAGTCCACCCTGGAGGAGTCAAAAACTGTTTTTT.

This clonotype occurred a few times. CDR3 amino acids: CAWDRGSQGLTEAFF. The CDR3 DNA is TGTGCCTGGGACCGGGGGTCCCAGGGTTTGACTGAAGCTTTCTTT. The chain carries TRBV30 and TRBJ1-1; D is perhaps TRBD1 (5 bases). V was clipped by 5 bases and J by 5 bases, with 21 bases between them. Germline-derived CDR1 and CDR2 are GTSNPN and SVGIG (reference sequence). The CDR3 contains 15 residues.

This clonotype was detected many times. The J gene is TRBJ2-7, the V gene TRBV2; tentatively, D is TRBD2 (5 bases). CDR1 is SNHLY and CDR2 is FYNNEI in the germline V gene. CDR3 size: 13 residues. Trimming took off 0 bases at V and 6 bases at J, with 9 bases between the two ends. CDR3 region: CASSEAGEGEQYF. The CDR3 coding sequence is TGTGCCAGCAGTGAAGCAGGAGAGGGCGAGCAGTACTTC.

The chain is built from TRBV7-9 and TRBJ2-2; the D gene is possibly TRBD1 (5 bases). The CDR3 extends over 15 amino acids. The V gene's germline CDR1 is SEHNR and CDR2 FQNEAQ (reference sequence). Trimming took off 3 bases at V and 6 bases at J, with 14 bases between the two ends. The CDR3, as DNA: TGTGCCAGCAGCTTTAAAAGGGAACAGGCCGGGGAGCTGTTTTTT. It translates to CASSFKREQAGELFF.

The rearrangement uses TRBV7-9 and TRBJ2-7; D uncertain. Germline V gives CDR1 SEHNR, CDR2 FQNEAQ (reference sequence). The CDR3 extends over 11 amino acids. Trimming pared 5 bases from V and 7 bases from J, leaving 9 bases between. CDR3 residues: CASSLYQEQYF. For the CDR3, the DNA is TGTGCCAGCAGCCTATATCAAGAGCAGTACTTC.

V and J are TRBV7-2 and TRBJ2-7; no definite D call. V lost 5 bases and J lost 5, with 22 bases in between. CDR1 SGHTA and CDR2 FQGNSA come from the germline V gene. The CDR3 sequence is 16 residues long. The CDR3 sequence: CASSPGSGQFPNEQYF. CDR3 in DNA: TGTGCCAGCAGCCCAGGTTCTGGGCAGTTCCCCAACGAGCAGTACTTC.

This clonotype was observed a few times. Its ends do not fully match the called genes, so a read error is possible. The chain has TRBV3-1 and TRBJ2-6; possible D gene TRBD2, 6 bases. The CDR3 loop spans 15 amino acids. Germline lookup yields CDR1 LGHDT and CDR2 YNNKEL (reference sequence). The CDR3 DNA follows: TGTGCCAGCACCCAAGGGAGGTTTGGGGCCAACGTCCTGACTTTC. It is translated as CASTQGRFGANVLTF.

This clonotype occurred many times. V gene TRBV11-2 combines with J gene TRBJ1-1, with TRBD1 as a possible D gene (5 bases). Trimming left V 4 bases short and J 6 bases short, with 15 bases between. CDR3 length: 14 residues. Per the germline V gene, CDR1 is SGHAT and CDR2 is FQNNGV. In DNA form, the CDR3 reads TGTGCCAGCAGCTCGGGATCCTGGGGGGCTGAAGCTTTCTTT. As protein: CASSSGSWGAEAFF.

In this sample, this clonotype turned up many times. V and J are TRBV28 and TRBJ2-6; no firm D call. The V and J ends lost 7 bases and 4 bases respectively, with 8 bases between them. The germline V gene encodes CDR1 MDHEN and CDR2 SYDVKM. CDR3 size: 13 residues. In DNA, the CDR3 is TGTGCCAGCACCTTATTCGGGGCCAACGTCCTGACTTTC. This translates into CASTLFGANVLTF.

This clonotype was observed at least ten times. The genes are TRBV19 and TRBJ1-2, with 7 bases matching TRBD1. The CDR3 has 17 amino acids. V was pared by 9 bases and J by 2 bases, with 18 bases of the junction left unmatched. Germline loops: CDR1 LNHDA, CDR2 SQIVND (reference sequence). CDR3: CASNGRGLKNLNYGYTF. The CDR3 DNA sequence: TGTGCCAGCAATGGAAGGGGGCTAAAAAACCTGAACTATGGCTACACCTTC.

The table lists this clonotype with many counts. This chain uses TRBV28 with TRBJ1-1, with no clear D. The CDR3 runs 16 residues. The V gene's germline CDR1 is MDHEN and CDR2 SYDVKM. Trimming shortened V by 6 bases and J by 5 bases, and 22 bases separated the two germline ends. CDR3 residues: CASRIGNRRRTTEAFF. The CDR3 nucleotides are TGTGCCAGCAGGATAGGGAACCGCCGAAGGACGACTGAAGCTTTCTTT.

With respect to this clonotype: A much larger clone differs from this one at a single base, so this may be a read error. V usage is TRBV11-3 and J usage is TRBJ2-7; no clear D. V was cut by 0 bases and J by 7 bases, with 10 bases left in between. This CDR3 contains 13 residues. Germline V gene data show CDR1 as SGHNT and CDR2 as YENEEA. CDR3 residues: CASSLDPEFEQYF. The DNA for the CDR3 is TGTGCCAGCAGCTTAGATCCCGAATTTGAGCAGTACTTC. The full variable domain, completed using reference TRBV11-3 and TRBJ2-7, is EAGVVQSPRYKIIEKKQPVAFWCNPISGHNTLYWYLQNLGQGPELLIRYENEEAVDDSQLPKDRFSAERLKGVDSTLKIQPAELGDSAVYLCASSLDPEFEQYFGPGTRLTVT.